A selection of T cell receptor beta chains follows, all from one sample in a study of control samples from healthy donors and cancer patients. The data were produced by immunoSEQ multiplex PCR, yet TCRdb's version contains in-frame clones alone and is incomplete. The top ten clones hold under 3% of a sample with about 70,000 clones, more than 70% of them seen once. The specimen was PBMCs. These TCRs come from a woman aged 50 to 60 with head and neck cancer. Each CDR3 is given with its conserved first and last residue. A D gene is named only where the DNA matches it firmly. Not every row has a clone size; where given, it reads once, few, many or a size class.

abundance | d_gene | j_gene | v_gene | CDR3nt | CDR3aa
- | TRBD1 | TRBJ2-4 | TRBV10-3 | TGTGCCATCAGTGAGTCAGGACAGGGGGCCCGGTTGGGGGCCAAAAACATTCAGTACTTC | CAISESGQGARLGAKNIQYF
- | - | TRBJ1-6 | TRBV25-1 | TGTGCCAGCACCGAGGGAGGACCCCTCCACTTT | CASTEGGPLHF
- | TRBD1 | TRBJ2-5 | TRBV5-1 | TGCGCCAGCAGCTCCCAAGTGACAGGGGGCCAAGAGACCCAGTACTTC | CASSSQVTGGQETQYF
- | - | TRBJ2-2 | TRBV4-3 | TGCGCCAGCAGCCAAGCGGACAGGAACACCGGGGAGCTGTTTTTT | CASSQADRNTGELFF
- | - | TRBJ1-1 | TRBV11-2 | TGTGCCAGCAGCTCAGGCGTTGAAGCTTTCTTT | CASSSGVEAFF
- | - | TRBJ1-6 | TRBV2 | TGTGCCAGCAGTGCCTCGACTTCACCCCTCCACTTT | CASSASTSPLHF
- | - | TRBJ2-3 | TRBV7-8 | TGTGCCAGCAGCTTAGGAGTTCAGGCCCGCACAGATACGCAGTATTTT | CASSLGVQARTDTQYF
- | - | TRBJ2-1 | TRBV4-2 | TGTGCCAGCAGCCCGCTCCAGGGCGACTACAATGAGCAGTTCTTC | CASSPLQGDYNEQFF
once | - | TRBJ2-1 | TRBV19 | TGTGCCAGTAGTATAGAGGACCGGGCCCATGAGCAGTTCTTC | CASSIEDRAHEQFF
- | - | TRBJ1-4 | TRBV7-9 | TGTGCCAGCAGCTTTGGGCAGGGGAATGAAAAACTGTTTTTT | CASSFGQGNEKLFF
- | - | TRBJ2-1 | TRBV2 | TGTGCCAGCAGTGGGCCTGGGGGGATCACTGAGCAGTTCTTC | CASSGPGGITEQFF
- | TRBD1 | TRBJ1-2 | TRBV11-2 | TGTGCCAGCAGCCCGAATATCGGGACAGGGCGCTCTGGCTACACCTTC | CASSPNIGTGRSGYTF
- | TRBD2 | TRBJ2-3 | TRBV9 | TGTGCCAGCAGCGTAGGGGGGGGACTAGCGGGCACAGATACGCAGTATTTT | CASSVGGGLAGTDTQYF
once | - | TRBJ2-2 | TRBV9 | TGTGCCAGCAGCGTAGGCGTCTATGCCAGGACAGCCTTCACCGGGGAGCTGTTTTTT | CASSVGVYARTAFTGELFF
- | TRBD2 | TRBJ2-1 | TRBV5-1 | TGCGCCAGCAGCCCGGGGACTACTGACAATGGGCAGTTCTTC | CASSPGTTDNGQFF
- | - | TRBJ1-4 | TRBV15 | TGTGCCACCAGCGCAGGGCCTAATGAAAAACTGTTTTTT | CATSAGPNEKLFF
- | - | TRBJ1-1 | TRBV30 | TGTGCCTGGAGGGGGGGCAGTCCTTTCTTT | CAWRGGSPFF
- | TRBD1 | TRBJ1-2 | TRBV2 | TGTGCCAGCACCGGGACAGGGGGCGCGAATTCTGGCTACACCTTC | CASTGTGGANSGYTF
- | - | TRBJ1-2 | TRBV4-1 | TGCGCCAGCAGCCAAGACCGGAATTTCGCTAACTATGGCTACACCTTC | CASSQDRNFANYGYTF
- | - | TRBJ1-2 | TRBV5-1 | TGCGCCAGCAGCTTGCCGGACAGAGACTATGGCTACACCTTC | CASSLPDRDYGYTF
- | TRBD1 | TRBJ1-2 | TRBV28 | TGTGCCAGCAGATTACAGGGGCAGGAGGTGAACTATGGCTACACCTTC | CASRLQGQEVNYGYTF
few | - | TRBJ2-7 | TRBV9 | TGTGCCAGCAGCCAGGGGGGACAGAGCTCCTACGAGCAGTACTTC | CASSQGGQSSYEQYF
- | - | TRBJ2-7 | TRBV27 | TGTGCCAGTCGGAAGGGGAGCAGCCCGCTGGAGCAGTACTTC | CASRKGSSPLEQYF
- | - | TRBJ1-2 | TRBV3-1/TRBV3-2 | TGTGCCAGCAGCCAAGCGGGACATGAAGTATATGGCTACACCTTC | CASSQAGHEVYGYTF
- | - | TRBJ1-2 | TRBV6-1 | TGTGCCAGCAGTGAAGCGTCTGGGACCTATGGCTACACCTTC | CASSEASGTYGYTF
- | - | TRBJ2-7 | TRBV27 | TGTGCCAGCAGTTTCCGGGGGTTTGTGTTATACGAGCAGTACTTC | CASSFRGFVLYEQYF
- | TRBD1 | TRBJ1-2 | TRBV28 | TGTGCCAGCAGTCCAAACAGGGGGAAGGTGGTAGGGGGCTACACCTTC | CASSPNRGKVVGGYTF
few | - | TRBJ2-1 | TRBV5-4 | TGTGCCAGCAGCTTGTCTCAGGGGACCCTTTCCCATGAGCAGTTCTTC | CASSLSQGTLSHEQFF
- | - | TRBJ1-1 | TRBV5-8 | TGTGCCAGCAGCTCAGGGAGGAACACTGAAGCTTTCTTT | CASSSGRNTEAFF
- | TRBD2 | TRBJ2-7 | TRBV7-2 | TGTGCCAGCAGCAACCGGGGGGGAGGGATCTACGAGCAGTACTTC | CASSNRGGGIYEQYF